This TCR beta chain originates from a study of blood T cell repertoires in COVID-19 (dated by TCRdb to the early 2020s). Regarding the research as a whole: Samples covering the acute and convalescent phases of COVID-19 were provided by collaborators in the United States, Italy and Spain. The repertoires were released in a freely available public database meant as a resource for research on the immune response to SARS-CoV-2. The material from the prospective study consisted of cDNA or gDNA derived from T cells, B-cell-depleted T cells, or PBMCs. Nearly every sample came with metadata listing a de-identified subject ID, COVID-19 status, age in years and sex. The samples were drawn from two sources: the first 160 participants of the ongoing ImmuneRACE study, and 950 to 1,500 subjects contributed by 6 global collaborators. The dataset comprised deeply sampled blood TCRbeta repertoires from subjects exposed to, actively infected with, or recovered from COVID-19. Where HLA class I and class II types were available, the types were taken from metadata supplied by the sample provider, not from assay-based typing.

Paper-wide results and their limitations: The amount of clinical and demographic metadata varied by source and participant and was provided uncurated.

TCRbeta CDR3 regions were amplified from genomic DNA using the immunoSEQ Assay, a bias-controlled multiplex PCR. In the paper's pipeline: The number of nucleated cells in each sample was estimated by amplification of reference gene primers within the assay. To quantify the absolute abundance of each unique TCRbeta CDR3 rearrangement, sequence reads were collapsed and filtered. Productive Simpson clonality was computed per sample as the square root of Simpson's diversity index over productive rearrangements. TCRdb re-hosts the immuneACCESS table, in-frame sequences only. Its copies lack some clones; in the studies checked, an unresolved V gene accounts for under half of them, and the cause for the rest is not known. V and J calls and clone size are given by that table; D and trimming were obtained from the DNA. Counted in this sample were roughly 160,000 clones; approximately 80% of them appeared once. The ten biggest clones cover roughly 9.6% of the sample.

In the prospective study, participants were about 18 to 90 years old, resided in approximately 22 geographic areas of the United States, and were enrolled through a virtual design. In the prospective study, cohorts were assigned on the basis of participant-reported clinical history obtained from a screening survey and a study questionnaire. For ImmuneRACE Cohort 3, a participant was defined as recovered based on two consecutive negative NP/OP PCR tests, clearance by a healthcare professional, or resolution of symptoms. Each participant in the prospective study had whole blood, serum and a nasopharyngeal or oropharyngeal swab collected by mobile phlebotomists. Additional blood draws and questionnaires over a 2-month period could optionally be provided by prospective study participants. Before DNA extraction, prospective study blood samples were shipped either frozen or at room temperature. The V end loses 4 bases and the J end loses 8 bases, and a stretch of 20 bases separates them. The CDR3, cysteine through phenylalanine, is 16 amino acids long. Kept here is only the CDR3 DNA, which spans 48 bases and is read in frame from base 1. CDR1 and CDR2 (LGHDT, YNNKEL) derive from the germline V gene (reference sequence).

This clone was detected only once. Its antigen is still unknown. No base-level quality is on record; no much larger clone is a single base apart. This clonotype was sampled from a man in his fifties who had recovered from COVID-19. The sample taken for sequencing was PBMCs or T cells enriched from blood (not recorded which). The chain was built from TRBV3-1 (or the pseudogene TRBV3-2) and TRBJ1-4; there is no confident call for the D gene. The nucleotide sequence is TGTGCCAGCAGCCGCGAAGCGGGCCGCCTTGGGGAAAAACTGTTTTTT. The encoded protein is CASSREAGRLGEKLFF.